This TCR beta chain derives from a study of blood T cell repertoires in COVID-19. Across the study: Acute and convalescent COVID-19 specimens originated in the United States, Italy and Spain. T cells, B-cell-depleted T cells, or PBMCs provided the cDNA or gDNA that served as material.

Authors' processing steps: Amplified reference gene primers provided the basis for estimating nucleated cell counts. Measured with immunoSEQ multiplex PCR; TCRdb has only the in-frame clones, and not every one. The V and J calls and the clone size are those of that table, but D and trimming were determined from the DNA. The profile shows 25,000 to 35,000 clones, around 85% of them singletons. Trimming removed 6 bases from V and 4 bases from J; junction bases left unmatched: 5. The CDR3 is 13 residues long. The receptor was derived from a man at least 80 years old with active COVID-19. The material sequenced was peripheral blood. The rearrangement joins TRBV12-3 or TRBV12-4 to TRBJ2-5; TRBD1 agrees at 7 bases. In DNA form, the CDR3 reads TGTGCCAGCAGACTAACAGGGGCAGAGACCCAGTACTTC. It yields the protein CASRLTGAETQYF.